Below, 25 T cell receptor beta chains from the same sample are listed, as sequenced in a study of graft-versus-host responses after intestinal transplantation. Assay: immunoSEQ multiplex PCR; the TCRdb copy retains only in-frame clones and omits some. This sample has about 86,000 clones, with less than 90% found just once. These receptors' targets are unknown. The sample in question was unstimulated CD4+ T cells sorted from spleen or lymph node cells, obtained before transplant. Source of these receptors: a human donor who was the organ donor for an intestinal transplant.

The V gene is TRBV19, the J gene TRBJ2-4; tentatively, D is TRBD1 (6 bases). V gave up 6 bases and J gave up 1 base, with 13 bases separating them. Germline assignment: CDR1 LNHDA and CDR2 SQIVND (reference sequence). CDR3 length: 15 residues. CDR3 sequence reads: CASRLGAAAKNIQYF. In DNA form, the CDR3 reads TGTGCCAGTAGATTGGGGGCCGCGGCCAAAAACATTCAGTACTTC.

The V gene is TRBV10-3, the J gene TRBJ2-1; 8 bases are a match to TRBD2. This CDR3 region has 14 residues. With V trimmed by 6 bases and J by 8 bases, 9 bases remained unmatched. The germline V gene has CDR1 ENHRY and CDR2 SYGVKD. The CDR3 DNA follows: TGTGCCATCAGAGGCGGGGGGTCCTTCGATGAGCAGTTCTTC. Translating it yields CAIRGGGSFDEQFF.

This clone was observed once. The chain combines TRBV6-6 with TRBJ2-3; TRBD2 agrees at 8 bases. The germline V gene encodes CDR1 MNHNY and CDR2 SVGAGI (reference sequence). CDR3 length: 16 residues. Trimming cost V 4 bases and J 0 bases; bases outside gene matches: 6. CDR3 loop: CASSLGRGASTDTQYF. The CDR3 nucleotides read TGTGCCAGCAGTTTGGGGCGGGGGGCCAGCACAGATACGCAGTATTTT.

The V call is TRBV19, the J call TRBJ2-1; 11 nucleotides align to TRBD2. This CDR3 contains 16 residues. With 6 bases clipped from V and 4 bases from J, the junction kept 8 bases outside the gene matches. From germline, CDR1 is LNHDA and CDR2 SQIVND (reference sequence). The CDR3 region has the DNA TGTGCCAGTAGACGAACATCTAGCGGGGGGTACAATGAGCAGTTCTTC. This sequence encodes CASRRTSSGGYNEQFF.

This chain links TRBV18 with TRBJ2-5; D is possibly TRBD1 (6 bases). This CDR3 has 15 residues. V was clipped by 6 bases and J by 5 bases, with 19 bases between them. Germline V lookup: CDR1 KGHSH, CDR2 LQKENI. CDR3 amino acids: CASSPSTGSVETQYF. The CDR3 nucleotides are TGTGCCAGCTCCCCATCGACAGGTTCGGTGGAGACCCAGTACTTC.

This chain links TRBV6-5 with TRBJ2-6; 8 bases fit TRBD2. CDR1 is MNHEY, CDR2 SVGAGI, per germline. Unmatched junction bases numbered 2, after V lost 6 bases and J lost 1 base. CDR3 length: 15 residues. DNA for the CDR3: TGTGCCAGCAGAACGGGGGGGTCTGGGGCCAACGTCCTGACTTTC. Translated: CASRTGGSGANVLTF.

The chain uses TRBV15 and TRBJ1-3; 8 bases match TRBD1. CDR1 is LNHNV and CDR2 is YYDKDF in the germline V gene (reference sequence). J lost 5 bases, V lost 5 bases, and 5 bases had no gene match. This CDR3 spans 14 amino acids. The CDR3 here is CATSYRDRRNTIYF. Here the CDR3 DNA reads TGTGCCACCAGCTACCGGGACAGGCGAAACACCATATATTTT. Supplemented by reference TRBV15 and TRBJ1-3, the full variable domain reads DAMVIQNPRYQVTQFGKPVTLSCSQTLNHNVMYWYQQKSSQAPKLLFHYYDKDFNNEADTPDNFQSRRPNTSFCFLDIRSPGLGDTAMYLCATSYRDRRNTIYFGEGSWLTVV.

The chain employs TRBV7-3 and TRBJ2-2; D is ambiguous. Germline V gives CDR1 SGHTA, CDR2 FQGTGA. Trimming removed 0 bases at V and 4 bases at J, with 6 bases between. This CDR3 has 14 amino acids. CDR3 bases: TGTGCCAGCAGCTTAACACGCGGCACCGGGGAGCTGTTTTTT. It translates to CASSLTRGTGELFF.

This clone appeared a few times. The rearrangement uses TRBV29-1 and TRBJ1-1, with D tentatively TRBD1 (5 bases). The CDR3 sequence is 10 residues long. Trimming took 6 bases from V and 8 from J, leaving 10 bases between them. Germline CDR1 and CDR2: SQVTM and ANQGSEA. The CDR3 here is CSVGGLEAFF. In DNA form, the CDR3 reads TGCAGCGTGGGGGGACTGGAAGCTTTCTTT.

J is TRBJ1-1 and V is TRBV2, with D perhaps matching TRBD1 (5 bases). V shed 8 bases and J shed 8 bases, with 15 bases lying between them. This CDR3 has 12 amino acids. The germline gives CDR1 SNHLY, CDR2 FYNNEI. CDR3: CASRSRVLEAFF. For the CDR3, the DNA is TGTGCCAGCCGCTCCAGGGTACTAGAAGCTTTCTTT. Supplemented by reference TRBV2 and TRBJ1-1, the full variable domain reads EPEVTQTPSHQVTQMGQEVILRCVPISNHLYFYWYRQILGQKVEFLVSFYNNEISEKSEIFDDQFSVERPDGSNFTLKIRSTKLEDSAMYFCASRSRVLEAFFGQGTRLTVV.

The genes are TRBV7-8 and TRBJ2-7; a weak D match, TRBD2 (6 bases). V shed 3 bases and J shed 6 bases, with 12 bases lying between them. CDR1 is SGHVS and CDR2 is FQNEAQ in the germline V gene. The CDR3 contains 13 residues. The CDR3 DNA sequence: TGTGCCAGCAGCTTCGGGGGTCTGGGCGAGCAGTACTTC. Amino acids: CASSFGGLGEQYF.

This clone was counted once. The rearrangement joins TRBV29-1 to TRBJ2-3, with D unclear. Germline CDR1 is SQVTM and CDR2 is ANQGSEA. The length of the CDR3 is 14 residues. Trimming stripped 3 bases from V and 2 bases from J, with 12 bases between. The CDR3 sequence: CSVDARSITDTQYF. For the CDR3, the DNA is TGCAGCGTTGACGCCAGGTCGATCACAGATACGCAGTATTTT.

The chain links TRBV7-2 to TRBJ2-7, with TRBD1 identical over 8 bases. This CDR3 spans 14 amino acids. Germline CDR1 reads SGHTA; CDR2 reads FQGNSA. Trimming removed 5 bases from V and 2 bases from J; junction bases left unmatched: 5. CDR3 coding DNA: TGTGCCAGCAGCGGGAGACAGGGGCCCTACGAGCAGTACTTC. It is translated as CASSGRQGPYEQYF.

The chain has TRBV6-5 and TRBJ1-1; 9 nucleotides align to TRBD1. Germline CDR1 and CDR2: MNHEY and SVGAGI. CDR3 length: 14 residues. After removal of 8 bases from V and 10 bases from J, the junction contained 14 bases not matched to a gene. The CDR3 spells CASGSRDRVHGAFF. As DNA, the CDR3 is TGTGCCAGCGGGAGCCGGGACAGGGTCCATGGAGCTTTCTTT.

This clone appeared a single time. This sample also contains other DNA sequences that code for the same CDR3. The chain couples TRBV7-3 to TRBJ1-1; perhaps TRBD1 as D (5 bases). The CDR3 extends over 15 amino acids. The V end lost 5 bases, the J end lost 6 bases, and 19 bases lay between the germline ends. Germline V CDR1 and CDR2: SGHTA, FQGTGA. The CDR3 sequence is CASSPSAGVRAEAFF. The CDR3 DNA sequence: TGTGCCAGCAGCCCCTCGGCGGGGGTTAGAGCTGAAGCTTTCTTT.

This rearrangement joins TRBV7-3 to TRBJ2-1; D unclear. CDR1 and CDR2 from the germline V gene are SGHTA and FQGTGA. Trimming pared 1 base from V and 7 bases from J, leaving 5 bases between. The CDR3 has 12 amino acids. For the CDR3, the DNA is TGTGCCAGCAGCTTAAACAGTAATGAGCAGTTCTTC. Translation gives CASSLNSNEQFF.

This clone appeared once. This chain joins TRBV4-2 and TRBJ2-5, with 11 bases fitting TRBD2. Trimming cost V 3 bases and J 5 bases; bases outside gene matches: 2. CDR1 and CDR2 from the germline V gene are LGHNA and YNFKEQ. This CDR3 has 14 amino acids. The CDR3 here is CASSQGLAVETQYF. DNA of the CDR3: TGTGCCAGCAGCCAGGGACTAGCGGTTGAGACCCAGTACTTC.

Only one count was recorded for this clone. This chain connects TRBV28 to TRBJ2-7, with a possible D match to TRBD1 (6 bases). Trimming removed 8 bases from V and 0 bases from J, with 17 bases in between. This CDR3 is built from 15 residues. Germline CDR1 and CDR2: MDHEN and SYDVKM. The CDR3 region has the DNA TGTGCCAGCTGTAGGTCAGGGGCGAGCTCCTACGAGCAGTACTTC. It is translated as CASCRSGASSYEQYF. The whole variable domain, remainder taken from reference TRBV28 and TRBJ2-7, is DVKVTQSSRYLVKRTGEKVFLECVQDMDHENMFWYRQDPGLGLRLIYFSYDVKMKEKGDIPEGYSVSREKKERFSLILESASTNQTSMYLCASCRSGASSYEQYFGPGTRLTVT.

The gene calls are TRBV2 and TRBJ2-1; D may be TRBD1 (6 bases). Germline CDR1 and CDR2: SNHLY and FYNNEI. CDR3 size: 15 residues. V lost 1 base and J lost 2, with 9 bases in between. The CDR3 region has the DNA TGTGCCAGCAGTGAAGACAGGGCCACCTACAATGAGCAGTTCTTC. It encodes CASSEDRATYNEQFF.

The rearrangement uses TRBV2 and TRBJ2-1, with TRBD2 matching 9 bases. CDR3 length: 16 residues. With V trimmed by 0 bases and J by 8 bases, 8 bases remained unmatched. Germline V CDR1 and CDR2: SNHLY, FYNNEI. This CDR3 reads CASSEALAGGLDEQFF. The DNA of the CDR3 is TGTGCCAGCAGTGAAGCCCTGGCGGGGGGGTTGGATGAGCAGTTCTTC.

This clone was seen only a few times. The V call is TRBV6-1, the J call TRBJ2-7; perhaps TRBD2 as D (5 bases). CDR3 size: 14 residues. The V end was cut by 4 bases, the J end by 0 bases, with 10 bases between. CDR1 and CDR2 from the germline V gene are MNHNS and SASEGT. CDR3 region: CASSGTSGSYEQYF. The CDR3 DNA reads as TGTGCCAGCAGTGGGACTTCGGGCTCCTACGAGCAGTACTTC.

As DNA, the CDR3 is TGTGCCAGCAGCAGCAGGCAGGCGCCCCAGTACTTC. It specifies CASSSRQAPQYF. The rearrangement joins TRBV7-2 to TRBJ2-5, with D unclear. Germline loops: CDR1 SGHTA, CDR2 FQGNSA. The CDR3 consists of 12 residues. V gave up 5 bases and J gave up 9 bases, with 13 bases separating them.

This clone was detected once. V usage is TRBV6-6 and J usage is TRBJ2-1, with 9 bases aligning to TRBD2. CDR1 is MNHNY, CDR2 SVGAGI, per germline (reference sequence). The CDR3 runs 15 residues. V gave up 0 bases and J gave up 9 bases; unmatched junction bases: 6. The CDR3 DNA reads TGTGCCAGCAGTTACTCGGGCGGGAGGGCCTTTGAGCAGTTCTTC. It translates to CASSYSGGRAFEQFF.

The V and J genes are TRBV4-2 and TRBJ1-2; D is perhaps TRBD1 (5 bases). Trimming took 0 bases from V and 4 from J, leaving 6 bases between them. This CDR3 region has 13 residues. In germline, CDR1 is LGHNA, CDR2 YNFKEQ. The CDR3 sequence is CASSQDRVYGYTF. In DNA, the CDR3 is TGTGCCAGCAGCCAAGACAGGGTCTATGGCTACACCTTC.

The V and J genes are TRBV7-9 and TRBJ1-2; D is possibly TRBD1 (5 bases). V lost 4 bases and J lost 3, with 9 bases in between. CDR1 and CDR2 from the germline V gene are SEHNR and FQNEAQ (reference sequence). There are 13 residues in the CDR3. DNA of the CDR3: TGTGCCAGCAGCTCCAGGGTAGACTATGGCTACACCTTC. It codes for CASSSRVDYGYTF.